The 14 T cell receptor beta chains listed next were all sequenced from one sample in a study of blood T cell repertoires in COVID-19. The method was immunoSEQ multiplex PCR; TCRdb's version includes in-frame clones alone and lacks a portion of them. The data hold about 150,000 clones, with approximately 85% observed a single time. The specimen sequenced was peripheral blood. Receptors were obtained from a man aged 55 to 70 with COVID-19, enrolled during active disease.

The rearrangement joins TRBV6-6 to TRBJ1-5; 7 nucleotides line up with TRBD1. Germline CDR1 MNHNY, CDR2 SVGAGI (reference sequence). The length of the CDR3 is 15 residues. V shed 5 bases, J shed 2 bases, and the junction held 6 bases outside the gene matches. CDR3 coding DNA: TGTGCCAGCAGTGCCGCCGGGACAGGCAATCAGCCCCAGCATTTT. Translation: CASSAAGTGNQPQHF.

This chain connects TRBV10-3 to TRBJ2-1; TRBD2 aligns across 8 bases. The CDR3 length is 15 residues. Trimming took 3 bases from V and 3 from J; bases not matched to a gene: 4. Germline V CDR1 and CDR2: ENHRY, SYGVKD. Here the CDR3 DNA reads TGTGCCATCAGTGATTTGGCGGGAGGCTACAATGAGCAGTTCTTC. As protein: CAISDLAGGYNEQFF.

V and J are TRBV9 and TRBJ2-7, with D possibly matching TRBD2 (6 bases). The CDR3 runs 16 residues. V lost 0 bases, J lost 1 base, and 14 bases lay in between. CDR1 is SGDLS, CDR2 YYNGEE, per germline. This CDR3 reads CASSVGDPGRSYEQYF. The CDR3 nucleotides are TGTGCCAGCAGCGTAGGGGACCCCGGGAGATCCTACGAGCAGTACTTC.

This chain uses TRBV30 with TRBJ2-7, with 8 bases matching TRBD2. CDR3 length: 16 residues. CDR1 and CDR2 (germline): GTSNPN, SVGIG (reference sequence). Trimming cost V 0 bases and J 0 bases; bases outside gene matches: 7. CDR3 coding DNA: TGTGCCTGGAGTGTAATGGGCGGGGGGCTCTCCTACGAGCAGTACTTC. Its protein product is CAWSVMGGGLSYEQYF.

The CDR3 DNA sequence: TGTGCCAGCAGCCCCCAGACGGGGAACACTGAAGCTTTCTTT. This encodes CASSPQTGNTEAFF. The gene calls are TRBV7-2 and TRBJ1-1; D uncertain. The CDR3 sequence is 14 residues long. Germline V gene sequence: CDR1 SGHTA, CDR2 FQGNSA. V dropped 5 bases and J dropped 1 base, with 11 bases sitting between them.

V and J are TRBV7-9 and TRBJ2-7, with 7 bases identical to TRBD2. Germline loops: CDR1 SEHNR, CDR2 FQNEAQ (reference sequence). Losses at the gene ends were 5 bases for V and 3 bases for J; bases not matched to a gene: 7. This CDR3 is 14 amino acids long. This chain's CDR3 is CASSRGVNFYEQYF. As DNA, the CDR3 is TGTGCCAGCAGCCGGGGGGTCAACTTCTACGAGCAGTACTTC.

This clone turned up a few times. The chain combines TRBV9 with TRBJ1-3; 9 nucleotides agree with TRBD1. The ends lost 4 bases at V and 0 bases at J; junction bases unmatched: 2. Per the germline V gene, CDR1 is SGDLS and CDR2 is YYNGEE. The CDR3 consists of 15 residues. DNA for the CDR3: TGTGCCAGCAGCCCGGGACAGGGCTCTGGAAACACCATATATTTT. It specifies CASSPGQGSGNTIYF.

The chain's CDR3 is CASSLGNRDTDTQYF. CDR3 DNA sequence: TGTGCCAGCAGCTTAGGCAACAGGGACACAGATACGCAGTATTTT. The rearrangement uses TRBV7-8 and TRBJ2-3; TRBD1 is a possible D gene (6 bases). There are 15 residues in the CDR3. V was cut by 1 base and J by 2 bases, with 10 bases left in between. Germline CDR1 is SGHVS and CDR2 is FQNEAQ.

The rearrangement joins TRBV3-1 (or the pseudogene TRBV3-2) to TRBJ2-2, with D tentatively TRBD1 (5 bases). The CDR3 is 17 amino acids. The germline V gene encodes CDR1 LGHDT and CDR2 YNNKEL (reference sequence). V lost 2 bases to trimming and J lost 0 bases, with 13 bases between them. CDR3 in DNA: TGTGCCAGCAGCCAATTACGGACACTCCCGAACACCGGGGAGCTGTTTTTT. Translated: CASSQLRTLPNTGELFF.

This chain's CDR3 is CATSDWRDQPQHF. In DNA, the CDR3 is TGTGCCACCAGTGATTGGAGGGATCAGCCCCAGCATTTT. V and J are TRBV24-1 and TRBJ1-5; D uncertain. The germline V gene encodes CDR1 KGHDR and CDR2 SFDVKD. The CDR3 contains 13 residues. Trimming removed 2 bases from V and 5 bases from J, with 6 bases in between.

This clone occurred a few times. Other DNA sequences in this specimen translate into the identical CDR3. This rearrangement joins TRBV28 to TRBJ1-6; TRBD1 aligns across 7 bases. Germline values: CDR1 MDHEN, CDR2 SYDVKM. The CDR3 runs 16 residues. J lost 11 bases, V lost 5 bases, and 15 bases had no gene match. CDR3 coding DNA: TGTGCCAGCAGTCAAACCGGAGGGGGCGGATCCGCACCCCTCCACTTT. It yields the protein CASSQTGGGGSAPLHF.

The chain has TRBV11-2 and TRBJ2-1; D not certain. Germline V gives CDR1 SGHAT, CDR2 FQNNGV. CDR3 length: 14 residues. V was pared by 2 bases and J by 6 bases, with 11 bases between. The CDR3 sequence: CASSLNRVGNEQFF. CDR3 nucleotide sequence: TGTGCCAGCAGCTTAAACAGAGTCGGCAATGAGCAGTTCTTC.

This clone was observed once. The V and J genes are TRBV3-1 (or the pseudogene TRBV3-2) and TRBJ1-3, with 10 positions matching TRBD1. After removal of 0 bases from V and 4 bases from J, the junction contained 12 bases not matched to a gene. Germline V lookup: CDR1 LGHDT, CDR2 YNNKEL (reference sequence). This CDR3 region has 19 residues. This CDR3 is CASSQEYGTGVVRGNTIYF. The CDR3 region has the DNA TGTGCCAGCAGCCAAGAATATGGGACAGGGGTGGTTCGAGGAAACACCATATATTTT.

This clone has a single count. J is TRBJ1-5 and V is TRBV4-3; 8 bases are a match to TRBD1. Germline CDR1 LGHNA, CDR2 YSLEER. The V gene end was trimmed by 3 bases and the J gene end by 5 bases; junction bases not matched to a gene: 9. This CDR3 spans 16 amino acids. This CDR3 is CASSQRADRDYQPQHF. The CDR3 DNA sequence: TGCGCCAGCAGCCAGCGAGCGGACAGGGACTATCAGCCCCAGCATTTT.